This T cell receptor (beta chain) emerged from a study of blood T cell repertoires in COVID-19. At the level of the study: COVID-19 samples, acute and convalescent, were from the United States, Italy and Spain.

The V and J ends lost 0 bases and 1 base respectively, with 10 bases between them. The length of the CDR3 is 16 residues. In germline, CDR1 is KGHSH, CDR2 LQKENI. The table came from immunoSEQ multiplex PCR; TCRdb's copy has only in-frame clones and leaves some out. This table holds some 420,000 clones, roughly nine tenths found once. Study members were between about 18 and 95 years old and lived in some 26 US regions. Cohorts were determined from participant-reported clinical history. The sequenced material came from PBMCs or T cells enriched from blood (not recorded which). V usage is TRBV18 and J usage is TRBJ2-1, with TRBD2 as a possible D gene (6 bases). The TCR comes from a man aged 25 to 45 who had recovered from COVID-19. CDR3 DNA: TGTGCCAGCTCACCACCGGTAGGGAGGTCCTACAATGAGCAGTTCTTC. As protein: CASSPPVGRSYNEQFF.